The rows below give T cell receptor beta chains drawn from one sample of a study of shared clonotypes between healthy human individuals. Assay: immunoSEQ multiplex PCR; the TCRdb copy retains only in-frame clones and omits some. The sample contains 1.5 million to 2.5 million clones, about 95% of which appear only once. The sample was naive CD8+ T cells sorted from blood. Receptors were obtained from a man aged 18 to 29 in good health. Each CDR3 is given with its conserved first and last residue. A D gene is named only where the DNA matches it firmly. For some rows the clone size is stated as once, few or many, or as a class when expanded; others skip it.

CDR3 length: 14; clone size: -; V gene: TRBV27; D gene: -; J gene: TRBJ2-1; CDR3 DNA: TGTGCCAGCAGTTACGGGGGACGATACAATGAGCAGTTCTTC; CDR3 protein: CASSYGGRYNEQFF
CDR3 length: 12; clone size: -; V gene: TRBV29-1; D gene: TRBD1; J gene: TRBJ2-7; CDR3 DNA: TGCAGCGCCGAAGACAGGGCTTACGAGCAGTACTTC; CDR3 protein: CSAEDRAYEQYF
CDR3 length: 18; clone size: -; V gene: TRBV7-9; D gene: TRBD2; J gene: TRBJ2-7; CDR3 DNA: TGTGCCAGCAGTTCCGGGACTAGCGTACCTAGGAGCTCCTACGAGCAGTACTTC; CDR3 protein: CASSSGTSVPRSSYEQYF
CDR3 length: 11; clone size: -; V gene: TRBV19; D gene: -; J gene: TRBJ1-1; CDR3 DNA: TGTGCCAGTAGTGGGTGGCCTGAAGCTTTCTTT; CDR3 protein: CASSGWPEAFF
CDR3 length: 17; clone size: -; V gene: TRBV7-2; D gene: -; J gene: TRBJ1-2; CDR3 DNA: TGTGCCAGCAGCCCTAGGGGCCAATGGGGGGCCCTCTCCGGCTACACCTTC; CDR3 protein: CASSPRGQWGALSGYTF
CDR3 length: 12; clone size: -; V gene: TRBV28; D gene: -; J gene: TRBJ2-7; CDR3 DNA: TGTGCCAGCAGCCTCGGGACCTACGAGCAGTACTTC; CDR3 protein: CASSLGTYEQYF
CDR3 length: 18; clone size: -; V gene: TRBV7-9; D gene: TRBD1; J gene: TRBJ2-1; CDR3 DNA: TGTGCCAGCAGCTCACCCAGGGAGCGGGACAGGGTGTACAATGAGCAGTTCTTC; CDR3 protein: CASSSPRERDRVYNEQFF
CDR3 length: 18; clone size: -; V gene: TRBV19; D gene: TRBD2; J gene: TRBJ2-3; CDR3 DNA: TGTGCCAGTAGTCTCATCATCTCGGGAGGGCCAAGCACAGATACGCAGTATTTT; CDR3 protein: CASSLIISGGPSTDTQYF
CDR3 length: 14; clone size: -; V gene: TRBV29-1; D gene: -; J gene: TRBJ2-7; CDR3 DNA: TGCAGCGTTTTGGCAGGGGTTGGCTCCTACGAGCAGTACTTC; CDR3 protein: CSVLAGVGSYEQYF
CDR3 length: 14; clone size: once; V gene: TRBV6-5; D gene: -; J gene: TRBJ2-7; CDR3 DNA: TGTGCCAGCAGTTACTCGAACAGGGTTTTCGAGCAGTACTTC; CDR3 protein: CASSYSNRVFEQYF
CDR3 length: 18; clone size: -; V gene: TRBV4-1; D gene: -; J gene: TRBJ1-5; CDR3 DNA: TGCGCCAGCAGCCAAGTAAGCGGGACCGCCATCGGTGATCAGCCCCAGCATTTT; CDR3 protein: CASSQVSGTAIGDQPQHF
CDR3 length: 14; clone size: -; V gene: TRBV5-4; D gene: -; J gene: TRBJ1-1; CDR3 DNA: TGTGCCAGCAGCTTGGAACCGGCGAACACTGAAGCTTTCTTT; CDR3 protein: CASSLEPANTEAFF
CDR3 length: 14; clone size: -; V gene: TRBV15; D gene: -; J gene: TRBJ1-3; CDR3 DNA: TGTGCCACCAGCAGAGATCGCTCTGGAAACACCATATATTTT; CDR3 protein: CATSRDRSGNTIYF
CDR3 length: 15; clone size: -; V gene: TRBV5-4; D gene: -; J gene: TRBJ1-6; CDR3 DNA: TGTGCCAGCAGCTTGGAGGGGGGTTATAATTCACCCCTCCACTTT; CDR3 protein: CASSLEGGYNSPLHF
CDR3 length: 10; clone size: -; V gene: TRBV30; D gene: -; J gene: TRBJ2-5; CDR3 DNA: TGTGCCTGGAGGAGGGAGACCCAGTACTTC; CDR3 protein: CAWRRETQYF
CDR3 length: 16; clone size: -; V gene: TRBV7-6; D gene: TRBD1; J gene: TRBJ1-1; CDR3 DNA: TGTGCCAGCAGCCATTCGGACAGGGGCATATCCACTGAAGCTTTCTTT; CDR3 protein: CASSHSDRGISTEAFF